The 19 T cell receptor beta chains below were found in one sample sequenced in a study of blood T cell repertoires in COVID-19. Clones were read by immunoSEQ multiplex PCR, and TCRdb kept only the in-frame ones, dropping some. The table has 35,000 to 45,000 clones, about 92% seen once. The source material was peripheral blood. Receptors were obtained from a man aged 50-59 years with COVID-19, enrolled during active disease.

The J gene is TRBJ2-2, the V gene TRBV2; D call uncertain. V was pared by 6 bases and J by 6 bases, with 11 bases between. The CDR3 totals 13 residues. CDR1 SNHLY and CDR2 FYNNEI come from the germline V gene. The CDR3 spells CASSETASGELFF. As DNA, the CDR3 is TGTGCCAGCAGCGAAACAGCCTCCGGGGAGCTGTTTTTT.

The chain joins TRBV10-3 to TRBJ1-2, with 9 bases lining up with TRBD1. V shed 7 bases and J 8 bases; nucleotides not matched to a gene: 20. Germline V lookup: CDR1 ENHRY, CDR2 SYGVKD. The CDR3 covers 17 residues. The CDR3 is CAITDGTGTFGPRGYTF. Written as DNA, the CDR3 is TGTGCCATCACCGACGGGACAGGGACCTTCGGCCCCCGGGGCTACACCTTC.

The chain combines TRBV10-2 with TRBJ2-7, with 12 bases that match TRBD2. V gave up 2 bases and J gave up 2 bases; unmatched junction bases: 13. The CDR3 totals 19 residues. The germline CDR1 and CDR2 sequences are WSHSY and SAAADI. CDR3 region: CASSERWASGRAFAYEQYF. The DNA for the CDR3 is TGCGCCAGCAGTGAGAGGTGGGCTAGCGGGAGGGCCTTCGCCTACGAGCAGTACTTC.

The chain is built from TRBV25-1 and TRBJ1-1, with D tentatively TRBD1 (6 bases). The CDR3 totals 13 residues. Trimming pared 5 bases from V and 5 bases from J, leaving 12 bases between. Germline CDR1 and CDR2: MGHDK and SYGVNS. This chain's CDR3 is CASSRGARTEAFF. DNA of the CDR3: TGTGCCAGCAGTCGGGGGGCGCGAACTGAAGCTTTCTTT.

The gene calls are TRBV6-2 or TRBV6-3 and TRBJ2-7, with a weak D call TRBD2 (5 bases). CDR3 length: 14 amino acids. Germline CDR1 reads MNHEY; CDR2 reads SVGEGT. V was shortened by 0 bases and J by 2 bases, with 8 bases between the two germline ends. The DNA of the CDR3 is TGTGCCAGCAGTTACTCGACTATAACCTACGAGCAGTACTTC. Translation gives CASSYSTITYEQYF.

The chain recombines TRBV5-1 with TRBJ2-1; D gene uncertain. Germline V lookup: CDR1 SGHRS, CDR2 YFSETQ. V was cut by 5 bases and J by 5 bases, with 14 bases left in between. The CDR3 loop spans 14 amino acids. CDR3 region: CASREVAVHNEQFF. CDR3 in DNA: TGCGCCAGCAGAGAGGTCGCTGTCCACAATGAGCAGTTCTTC. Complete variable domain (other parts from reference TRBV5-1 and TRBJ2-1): KAGVTQTPRYLIKTRGQQVTLSCSPISGHRSVSWYQQTPGQGLQFLFEYFSETQRNKGNFPGRFSGRQFSNSRSEMNVSTLELGDSALYLCASREVAVHNEQFFGPGTRLTVL.

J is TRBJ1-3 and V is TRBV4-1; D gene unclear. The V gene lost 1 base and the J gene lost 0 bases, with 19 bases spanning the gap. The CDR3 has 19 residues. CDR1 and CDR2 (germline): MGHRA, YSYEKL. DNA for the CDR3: TGCGCCAGCAGCCAAGCGTTTTTTTCCACCACTTTCTCTGGAAACACCATATATTTT. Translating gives CASSQAFFSTTFSGNTIYF.

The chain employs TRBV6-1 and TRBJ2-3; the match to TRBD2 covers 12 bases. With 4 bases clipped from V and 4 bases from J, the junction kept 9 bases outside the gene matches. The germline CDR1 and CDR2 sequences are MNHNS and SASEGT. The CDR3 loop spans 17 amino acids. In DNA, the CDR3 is TGTGCCAGCAGTGCGCCGACTAGCGGGAGCCGACCAGATACGCAGTATTTT. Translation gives CASSAPTSGSRPDTQYF.

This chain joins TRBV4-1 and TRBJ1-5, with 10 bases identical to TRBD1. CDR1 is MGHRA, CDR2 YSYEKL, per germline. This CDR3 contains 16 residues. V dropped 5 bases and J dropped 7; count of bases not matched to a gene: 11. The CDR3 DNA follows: TGCGCCAGCAGCTACCAGGGACAGGGGAAGGAGCAGCCCCAGCATTTT. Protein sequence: CASSYQGQGKEQPQHF.

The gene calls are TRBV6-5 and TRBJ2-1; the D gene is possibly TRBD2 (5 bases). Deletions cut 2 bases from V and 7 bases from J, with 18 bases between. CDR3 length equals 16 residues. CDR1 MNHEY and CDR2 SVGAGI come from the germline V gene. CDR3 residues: CASSYKGGAGKNEQFF. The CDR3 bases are TGTGCCAGCAGTTACAAAGGAGGAGCCGGCAAAAATGAGCAGTTCTTC.

The CDR3 coding sequence is TGTGCCAGCAGCTTAGTCGGGGTGTACACCGGGGAGCTGTTTTTT. Amino acids: CASSLVGVYTGELFF. The chain carries TRBV7-9 and TRBJ2-2, with TRBD2 as a possible D gene (5 bases). The germline V gene has CDR1 SEHNR and CDR2 FQNEAQ (reference sequence). The CDR3 covers 15 residues. The V gene lost 1 base and the J gene lost 3 bases, with 9 bases spanning the gap.

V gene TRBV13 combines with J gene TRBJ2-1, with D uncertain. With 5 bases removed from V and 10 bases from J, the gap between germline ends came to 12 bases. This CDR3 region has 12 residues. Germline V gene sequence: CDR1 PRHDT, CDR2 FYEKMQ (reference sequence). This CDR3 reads CASSHPMQEQFF. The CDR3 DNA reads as TGTGCCAGCAGCCACCCCATGCAGGAGCAGTTCTTC.

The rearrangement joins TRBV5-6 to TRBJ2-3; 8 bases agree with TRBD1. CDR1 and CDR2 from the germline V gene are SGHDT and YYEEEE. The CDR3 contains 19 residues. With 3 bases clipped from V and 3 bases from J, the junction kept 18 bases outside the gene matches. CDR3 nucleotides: TGTGCCAGCAGCTCGCCGCGCGGACGGACAGGGCGGACGACAGATACGCAGTATTTT. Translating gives CASSSPRGRTGRTTDTQYF.

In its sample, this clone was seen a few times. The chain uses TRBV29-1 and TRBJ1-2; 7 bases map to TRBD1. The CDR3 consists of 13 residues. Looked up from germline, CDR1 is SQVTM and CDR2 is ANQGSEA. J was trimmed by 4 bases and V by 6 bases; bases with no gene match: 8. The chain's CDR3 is CSVEVSGGYGYTF. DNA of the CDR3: TGCAGCGTCGAGGTTTCAGGGGGCTATGGCTACACCTTC.

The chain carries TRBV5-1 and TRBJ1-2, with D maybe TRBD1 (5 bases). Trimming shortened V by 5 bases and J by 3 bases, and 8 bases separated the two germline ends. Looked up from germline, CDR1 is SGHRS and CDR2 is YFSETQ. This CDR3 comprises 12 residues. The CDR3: CASRQGDYGYTF. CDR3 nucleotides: TGCGCCAGCAGGCAGGGTGACTATGGCTACACCTTC.

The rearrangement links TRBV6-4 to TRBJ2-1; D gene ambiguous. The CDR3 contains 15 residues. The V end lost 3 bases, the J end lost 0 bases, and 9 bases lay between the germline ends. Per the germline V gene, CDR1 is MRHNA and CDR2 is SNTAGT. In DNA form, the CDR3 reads TGTGCCAGCAGTGAAGGAGCGAGCTCCTACAATGAGCAGTTCTTC. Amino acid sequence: CASSEGASSYNEQFF.

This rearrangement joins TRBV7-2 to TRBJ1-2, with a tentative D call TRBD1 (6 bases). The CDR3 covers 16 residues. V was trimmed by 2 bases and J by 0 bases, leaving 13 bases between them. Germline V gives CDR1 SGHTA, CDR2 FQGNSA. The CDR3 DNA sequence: TGTGCCAGCAGCTTATATGGGAAGGGGGCTAACTATGGCTACACCTTC. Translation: CASSLYGKGANYGYTF.

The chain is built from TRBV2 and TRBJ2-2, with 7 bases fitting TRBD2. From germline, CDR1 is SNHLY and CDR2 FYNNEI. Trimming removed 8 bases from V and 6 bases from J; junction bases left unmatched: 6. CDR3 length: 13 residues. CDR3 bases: TGTGCCAGCGTCAGGGAGGGGCCCGGGGAGCTGTTTTTT. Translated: CASVREGPGELFF.

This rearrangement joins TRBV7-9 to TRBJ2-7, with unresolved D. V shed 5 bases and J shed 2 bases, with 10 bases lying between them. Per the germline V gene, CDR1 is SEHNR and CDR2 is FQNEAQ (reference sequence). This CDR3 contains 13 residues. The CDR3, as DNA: TGTGCCAGCAGCCCCGGGTCCCCCTACGAGCAGTACTTC. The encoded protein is CASSPGSPYEQYF.